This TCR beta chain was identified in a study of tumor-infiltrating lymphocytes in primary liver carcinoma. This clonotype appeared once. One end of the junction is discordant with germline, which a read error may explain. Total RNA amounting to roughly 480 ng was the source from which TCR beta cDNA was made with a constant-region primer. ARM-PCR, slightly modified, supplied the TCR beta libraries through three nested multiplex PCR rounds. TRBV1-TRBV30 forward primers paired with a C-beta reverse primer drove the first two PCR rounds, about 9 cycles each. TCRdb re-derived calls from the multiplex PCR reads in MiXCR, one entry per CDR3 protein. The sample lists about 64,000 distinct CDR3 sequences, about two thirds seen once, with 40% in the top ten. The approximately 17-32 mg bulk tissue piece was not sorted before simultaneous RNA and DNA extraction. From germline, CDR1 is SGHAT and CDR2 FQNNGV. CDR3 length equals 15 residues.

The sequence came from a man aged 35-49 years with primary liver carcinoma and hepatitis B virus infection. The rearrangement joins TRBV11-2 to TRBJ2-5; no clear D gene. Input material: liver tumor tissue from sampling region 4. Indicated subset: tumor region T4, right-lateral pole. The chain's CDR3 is CASSFEWNQSETQYF. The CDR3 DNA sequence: TGTGCTAGCAGCTTCGAGTGGAATCAGAGTGAGACCCAGTATTTC.